These 28 T cell receptor beta chains originate from one sample sequenced in a study of blood T cell repertoires in COVID-19. The assay was immunoSEQ multiplex PCR, and TCRdb's table has in-frame clones only and misses some. This repertoire shows about 70,000 clones, around 89% found once; its top ten account for about 1.4%. Specimen: peripheral blood. The receptor set was obtained from a human donor in a cohort sampled during active COVID-19.

The rearrangement uses TRBV7-9 and TRBJ2-5; TRBD1 matches 8 bases. V lost 2 bases, J lost 5 bases, and 7 bases stayed unmatched. This CDR3 contains 15 residues. CDR1 is SEHNR, CDR2 FQNEAQ, per germline (reference sequence). The CDR3 nucleotides read TGTGCCAGCAGCTTAAGGACAGGGACGAGGGAGACCCAGTACTTC. The encoded protein is CASSLRTGTRETQYF.

The V and J genes are TRBV7-2 and TRBJ2-5, with D possibly being TRBD2 (7 bases). Per the germline V gene, CDR1 is SGHTA and CDR2 is FQGNSA. Trimming pared 5 bases from V and 1 base from J, leaving 11 bases between. The CDR3 loop spans 14 amino acids. CDR3 in amino acids: CASSVGGAQETQYF. The DNA of the CDR3 is TGTGCCAGCAGCGTTGGGGGGGCCCAAGAGACCCAGTACTTC.

This clone was observed once. V and J are TRBV10-3 and TRBJ2-1; TRBD2 aligns across 8 bases. CDR1 is ENHRY, CDR2 SYGVKD, per germline. CDR3 length: 14 residues. V lost 7 bases and J lost 4; bases outside the gene matches: 6. The CDR3 loop is CAITTAGVYNEQFF. In nucleotides, the CDR3 is TGTGCCATCACCACAGCGGGAGTATACAATGAGCAGTTCTTC.

J is TRBJ2-7 and V is TRBV5-1; 8 bases match TRBD1. Trimming cost V 0 bases and J 0 bases; bases outside gene matches: 5. Germline V lookup: CDR1 SGHRS, CDR2 YFSETQ. The CDR3 runs 16 residues. The CDR3 sequence is CASSLGTGSFSYEQYF. For the CDR3, the DNA is TGCGCCAGCAGCTTGGGGACAGGGTCATTCTCCTACGAGCAGTACTTC.

CDR3 sequence: CASSRDRVDNSPLHF. The CDR3 DNA follows: TGTGCCAGCAGCCGTGACAGGGTAGATAATTCACCCCTCCACTTT. This chain uses TRBV2 with TRBJ1-6; TRBD1 aligns across 7 bases. CDR1 is SNHLY and CDR2 is FYNNEI in the germline V gene. V trimming: 6 bases; J trimming: 5 bases; junction bases outside the gene matches: 7. This CDR3 spans 15 amino acids.

The chain links TRBV5-6 to TRBJ2-1, with 9 bases that match TRBD2. The germline V gene has CDR1 SGHDT and CDR2 YYEEEE. The V segment lost 4 bases and the J segment 0 bases; nucleotides outside the gene matches: 8. The CDR3 length is 17 residues. In nucleotides, the CDR3 is TGTGCCAGCAGCGGCGGACTAGCGCCCAGCTCCTACAATGAGCAGTTCTTC. Its protein product is CASSGGLAPSSYNEQFF.

The table lists this clone with a few counts. The chain combines TRBV5-6 with TRBJ2-7, with TRBD2 as a possible D gene (6 bases). This CDR3 is 15 amino acids long. V was cut by 1 base and J by 2 bases, with 13 bases left in between. CDR1 and CDR2 from the germline V gene are SGHDT and YYEEEE. CDR3 DNA sequence: TGTGCCAGCAGCTTGTTTATAGCGGACCCCTACGAGCAGTACGTC. Amino acids: CASSLFIADPYEQYV.

V gene TRBV2 combines with J gene TRBJ2-3, with 8 bases fitting TRBD1. The CDR3 loop spans 15 amino acids. The V and J ends lost 5 bases and 2 bases, in that order; junction bases with no gene match: 6. Germline V gene lookup returns CDR1 SNHLY and CDR2 FYNNEI. CDR3 sequence reads: CASSLGTGNTDTQYF. The DNA of the CDR3 is TGTGCCAGCAGTTTGGGGACAGGTAACACAGATACGCAGTATTTT.

The chain couples TRBV3-1 (or the pseudogene TRBV3-2) to TRBJ2-7; 8 bases align to TRBD2. Trimming removed 3 bases from V and 6 bases from J; junction bases left unmatched: 4. Germline-derived CDR1 and CDR2 are LGHDT and YNNKEL (reference sequence). This CDR3 contains 13 residues. The CDR3 DNA is TGTGCCAGCAGCCACCTTACTAGCGGCGAGCAGTACTTC. It specifies CASSHLTSGEQYF.

As to this clone: Other DNA sequences in this sample translate to the same CDR3. This chain uses TRBV24-1 with TRBJ1-2; no definite D call. CDR1 is KGHDR, CDR2 SFDVKD, per germline. Deletions cut 1 base from V and 5 bases from J, with 7 bases between. The CDR3 spans 13 residues. The CDR3 loop reads CATSDFTGYGYTF. The DNA for the CDR3 is TGTGCCACCAGTGATTTTACGGGGTATGGCTACACCTTC.

To note about this clone: The same CDR3 also results from other DNA sequences found in this sample. V and J are TRBV3-1 (or the pseudogene TRBV3-2) and TRBJ2-3; 7 positions match TRBD1. From germline, CDR1 is LGHDT and CDR2 YNNKEL (reference sequence). J gave up 2 bases and V 5 bases, and 1 base lay outside the gene matches. This CDR3 has 13 residues. The CDR3, as DNA: TGTGCCAGCAGCGGGACAGCCACAGATACGCAGTATTTT. This sequence encodes CASSGTATDTQYF.

This clone was recorded once. The rearrangement joins TRBV19 to TRBJ1-5, with TRBD1 identical over 7 bases. V trimming: 4 bases; J trimming: 10 bases; junction bases outside the gene matches: 13. CDR1 and CDR2 from the germline V gene are LNHDA and SQIVND (reference sequence). The CDR3 totals 15 residues. Written as DNA, the CDR3 is TGTGCCAGTAGTAGGGGGTCGACAGGGATCGAACCCCAGCATTTT. This encodes CASSRGSTGIEPQHF.

The chain combines TRBV6-1 with TRBJ2-7, with TRBD2 matching over 8 bases. Unmatched junction bases numbered 10, after V lost 4 bases and J lost 2 bases. The CDR3 contains 16 residues. In germline, CDR1 is MNHNS, CDR2 SASEGT. The CDR3 DNA follows: TGTGCCAGCAGTGCATCGGGACTAGGGGGGGCCTACGAGCAGTACGTC. It translates to CASSASGLGGAYEQYV.

The rearrangement links TRBV15 to TRBJ2-7; TRBD1 aligns across 12 bases. This CDR3 spans 16 amino acids. After removal of 0 bases from V and 7 bases from J, the junction contained 7 bases not matched to a gene. In germline, CDR1 is LNHNV, CDR2 YYDKDF (reference sequence). The CDR3 region has the DNA TGTGCCACCAGCAGAGATCTGGGGACAGGGGGCGAAGAGCAGTACTTC. Protein product: CATSRDLGTGGEEQYF.

The V and J genes are TRBV28 and TRBJ1-5; D may be TRBD1 (6 bases). The germline gives CDR1 MDHEN, CDR2 SYDVKM. The CDR3 loop spans 15 amino acids. Trimming left V 8 bases short and J 4 bases short, with 18 bases between. The CDR3 is CASDSLRGGNQPQHF. CDR3 nucleotides: TGTGCCAGCGATTCTCTCAGGGGAGGGAATCAGCCCCAGCATTTT. The whole variable domain, filled in from reference TRBV28 and TRBJ1-5, reads DVKVTQSSRYLVKRTGEKVFLECVQDMDHENMFWYRQDPGLGLRLIYFSYDVKMKEKGDIPEGYSVSREKKERFSLILESASTNQTSMYLCASDSLRGGNQPQHFGDGTRLSIL.

In its sample, this clone was seen once. V gene TRBV7-9 combines with J gene TRBJ2-2; a possible D gene is TRBD1 (6 bases). The V gene lost 6 bases and the J gene lost 5 bases, with 16 bases spanning the gap. From germline, CDR1 is SEHNR and CDR2 FQNEAQ (reference sequence). This CDR3 is 15 amino acids long. The CDR3 region has the DNA TGTGCCAGCAGTAGGATACAGGGATTAACCGGGGAGCTGTTTTTT. This gives the protein CASSRIQGLTGELFF.

CDR3 amino acids: CASSLRLAGGGTDTQYF. CDR3 coding DNA: TGCGCCAGCAGCTTGCGACTAGCGGGAGGGGGCACAGATACGCAGTATTTT. V and J are TRBV5-1 and TRBJ2-3; TRBD2 agrees at 14 bases. This CDR3 comprises 17 residues. Germline CDR1 SGHRS, CDR2 YFSETQ. J lost 1 base, V lost 1 base, and 2 bases had no gene match.

The rearrangement uses TRBV29-1 and TRBJ2-1; 7 positions match TRBD2. The CDR3 length is 13 residues. Germline V gene lookup returns CDR1 SQVTM and CDR2 ANQGSEA. V shed 7 bases, J shed 7 bases, and the junction held 10 bases outside the gene matches. The CDR3 coding sequence is TGCAGCGCCTGGACTAGAGGAGTAAATGAGCAGTTCTTC. This encodes CSAWTRGVNEQFF.

CDR3 sequence reads: CASSPTGNSGNTIYF. In nucleotides, the CDR3 is TGTGCCAGCAGCCCAACAGGGAATTCTGGAAACACCATATATTTT. The J gene is TRBJ1-3, the V gene TRBV3-1 (or the pseudogene TRBV3-2), with D tentatively TRBD1 (6 bases). V lost 4 bases, J lost 1 base, and 11 bases lay in between. Looked up from germline, CDR1 is LGHDT and CDR2 is YNNKEL (reference sequence). CDR3 length equals 15 residues.

The chain couples TRBV20-1 to TRBJ2-5; perhaps TRBD1 as D (6 bases). V lost 4 bases to trimming and J lost 7 bases, with 7 bases between them. CDR3 length equals 10 residues. Looked up from germline, CDR1 is DFQATT and CDR2 is SNEGSKA (reference sequence). The CDR3 reads CSAKGVTQYF. In DNA form, the CDR3 reads TGCAGTGCTAAGGGGGTGACCCAGTACTTC.

This clone has only one observation. The chain joins TRBV28 to TRBJ2-1; TRBD1 matches at 8 bases. This CDR3 has 15 amino acids. Germline CDR1 is MDHEN and CDR2 is SYDVKM. V was pared by 5 bases and J by 8 bases, with 11 bases of the junction left unmatched. The CDR3 sequence: CASSTPGQGGDEQFF. The CDR3 nucleotides are TGTGCCAGCAGTACGCCCGGACAGGGTGGCGATGAGCAGTTCTTC.

The chain links TRBV19 to TRBJ1-3; D call uncertain. V was pared by 8 bases and J by 0 bases, with 8 bases between. The CDR3 sequence is 13 residues long. The germline V gene has CDR1 LNHDA and CDR2 SQIVND (reference sequence). DNA of the CDR3: TGTGCCAGTCAGCGCCCCTCTGGAAACACCATATATTTT. It encodes CASQRPSGNTIYF.

The chain is built from TRBV25-1 and TRBJ2-2; TRBD1 agrees at 7 bases. Germline trimming cut 7 bases from V and 1 base from J; bases unmatched to any gene: 3. This CDR3 has 14 residues. In germline, CDR1 is MGHDK, CDR2 SYGVNS. CDR3 DNA sequence: TGTGCCAGCACGTGGACAGGGAACACCGGGGAGCTGTTTTTT. This sequence encodes CASTWTGNTGELFF.

The chain has TRBV12-3 or TRBV12-4 and TRBJ1-2; D may be TRBD1 (5 bases). This CDR3 has 13 residues. Trimming took 3 bases from V and 4 from J, leaving 9 bases between them. CDR3 nucleotide sequence: TGTGCCAGCAGTTTGGGGGGATTCTATGGCTACACCTTC. Translating gives CASSLGGFYGYTF.

V usage is TRBV5-5 and J usage is TRBJ1-1; the match to TRBD1 covers 8 bases. The germline CDR1 and CDR2 sequences are SGHKS and YYEKEE (reference sequence). V lost 4 bases and J lost 3; bases outside the gene matches: 8. CDR3 length equals 15 residues. The CDR3 DNA sequence: TGTGCCAGCAGCCAAGGACAGGGTGTGCACACTGAAGCTTTCTTT. This translates into CASSQGQGVHTEAFF. The variable domain in full, with the rest retrieved from reference TRBV5-5 and TRBJ1-1, is DAGVTQSPTHLIKTRGQQVTLRCSPISGHKSVSWYQQVLGQGPQFIFQYYEKEERGRGNFPDRFSARQFPNYSSELNVNALLLGDSALYLCASSQGQGVHTEAFFGQGTRLTVV.

The chain combines TRBV7-6 with TRBJ2-7, with TRBD1 matching over 8 bases. This CDR3 is 12 amino acids long. Looked up from germline, CDR1 is SGHVS and CDR2 is FNYEAQ. Losses at the gene ends were 5 bases for V and 12 bases for J; bases not matched to a gene: 9. The CDR3 loop reads CASSHNRGATYF. CDR3 sequence (DNA): TGTGCCAGCAGCCATAACAGGGGGGCAACGTACTTC.

The chain recombines TRBV15 with TRBJ1-3, with a tentative D call TRBD1 (6 bases). Trimming removed 2 bases at V and 0 bases at J, with 17 bases between. Germline values: CDR1 LNHNV, CDR2 YYDKDF (reference sequence). CDR3 size: 18 residues. In DNA, the CDR3 is TGTGCCACCAGCAGAATGCCGGGACAATCAGCCTCTGGAAACACCATATATTTT. It yields the protein CATSRMPGQSASGNTIYF.

The V gene is TRBV3-1 (or the pseudogene TRBV3-2), the J gene TRBJ1-3; D ambiguous. The length of the CDR3 is 14 residues. Trimming stripped 0 bases from V and 4 bases from J, with 7 bases between. In germline, CDR1 is LGHDT, CDR2 YNNKEL (reference sequence). CDR3 bases: TGTGCCAGCAGCCAAGATTCGGGAGGAAACACCATATATTTT. This translates into CASSQDSGGNTIYF.